The 19 T cell receptor beta chains presented below share a single source sample, sequenced in a study of monozygotic twins with inflammatory bowel disease. TCRdb re-called the 5' RACE reads; every CDR3 protein appears as one record, without DNA. The specimen's table records just over 300,000 distinct CDR3 sequences. Sample: blood. These receptors originate from a human donor with ulcerative colitis or Crohn's disease, or a healthy co-twin of an affected twin (not recorded which).

V usage is TRBV6-5 and J usage is TRBJ1-3; TCRdb outputs TRBD1, but without DNA this stays unchecked. The V gene's germline CDR1 is MNHEY and CDR2 SVGAGI. This CDR3 region has 15 residues. The CDR3 region is CASSFTRGSGNTIYF.

This chain joins TRBV6-2 or TRBV6-3 and TRBJ2-7; lacking DNA, the TRBD1 call made by TCRdb goes unchecked. The CDR3 has 14 residues. CDR1 is MNHEY, CDR2 SVGEGT, per germline. CDR3 sequence reads: CASSSWGRGPEQYF.

The V and J genes are TRBV10-3 and TRBJ2-1; there is no DNA to check the TCRdb D call of TRBD2. Germline V gene sequence: CDR1 ENHRY, CDR2 SYGVKD. The CDR3 is made up of 15 amino acids. The CDR3 loop reads CAISPTSGSGNEQFF.

V and J are TRBV5-6 and TRBJ2-7; without DNA, the TCRdb call of TRBD1 cannot be checked. The CDR3 runs 14 residues. The germline gives CDR1 SGHDT, CDR2 YYEEEE. CDR3 in amino acids: CASSLWRYAYEQYF.

This chain connects TRBV3-1 to TRBJ1-3. The CDR3 is 13 residues long. CDR1 and CDR2 from the germline V gene are LGHDT and YNNKEL (reference sequence). CDR3 amino acids: CASSQFGGNTIYF.

The chain couples TRBV27 to TRBJ1-2; TCRdb calls TRBD1, which cannot be checked without DNA. Germline values: CDR1 MNHEY, CDR2 SMNVEV (reference sequence). This CDR3 has 14 amino acids. CDR3 sequence reads: CASSYTGAGYGYTF.

The chain joins TRBV12-3 or TRBV12-4 to TRBJ1-1; TCRdb picks TRBD1, but there is no DNA to check that call. The CDR3 covers 12 residues. The CDR3 protein is CASSPGPDEAFF.

V and J are TRBV7-2 and TRBJ1-2. Per the germline V gene, CDR1 is SGHTA and CDR2 is FQGNSA. CDR3 length equals 12 residues. The CDR3 spells CASSSMAEVRTF.

The J gene is TRBJ2-5, the V gene TRBV14; TCRdb indicates TRBD1, and absent DNA this call remains unverified. This CDR3 comprises 16 residues. Germline CDR1 and CDR2: SGHDN and FVKESK. Here the CDR3 reads CASSHPMTGNQETQYF.

The V gene is TRBV20-1, the J gene TRBJ2-7. The CDR3 is 12 amino acids. Germline V lookup: CDR1 DFQATT, CDR2 SNEGSKA (reference sequence). CDR3: CSAKTHIYEQYF.

The genes are TRBV7-9 and TRBJ2-7; with no DNA, the TCRdb D assignment of TRBD1 cannot be verified. The germline CDR1 and CDR2 sequences are SEHNR and FQNEAQ (reference sequence). This CDR3 has 14 residues. The CDR3 region is CASSSQGGTYEQYF.

This sequence joins TRBV20-1 and TRBJ2-2. There are 14 residues in the CDR3. Germline V gene data show CDR1 as DFQATT and CDR2 as SNEGSKA (reference sequence). CDR3 in amino acids: CSASSHLNTGELFF.

The chain is built from TRBV7-2 and TRBJ2-1. CDR3 length: 13 amino acids. Germline V CDR1 and CDR2: SGHTA, FQGNSA. This chain's CDR3 is CASSTNTANEQFF. The complete variable domain, with remaining parts taken from reference TRBV7-2 and TRBJ2-1, reads GAGVSQSPSNKVTEKGKDVELRCDPISGHTALYWYRQSLGQGLEFLIYFQGNSAPDKSGLPSDRFSAERTGGSVSTLTIQRTQQEDSAVYLCASSTNTANEQFFGPGTRLTVL.

The gene calls are TRBV5-5 and TRBJ1-1; TCRdb's assignment of TRBD1 cannot be checked, as there is no DNA. This CDR3 has 15 residues. Germline V gene lookup returns CDR1 SGHKS and CDR2 YYEKEE (reference sequence). The CDR3 loop reads CASSSGGAGGIEAFF.

The chain links TRBV18 to TRBJ2-5. CDR3 length equals 14 residues. From germline, CDR1 is KGHSH and CDR2 LQKENI. CDR3 sequence: CASSPPMKAETQYF.

This chain connects TRBV12-3 or TRBV12-4 to TRBJ2-2; the TCRdb call, TRBD1, lacks DNA for checking. This CDR3 region has 16 residues. This CDR3 reads CASSPRDPGGSGELFF.

V gene TRBV24-1 combines with J gene TRBJ2-1; TCRdb outputs TRBD2, but without DNA this stays unchecked. This CDR3 is 15 amino acids long. In germline, CDR1 is KGHDR, CDR2 SFDVKD. The CDR3 protein is CATSDLKLAANEQFF.

V and J are TRBV7-8 and TRBJ2-7; as DNA is missing, the TRBD2 call by TCRdb cannot be tested. The CDR3 length is 16 residues. The germline V gene encodes CDR1 SGHVS and CDR2 FQNEAQ. CDR3 protein: CASSSPGTSGRYEQYF.

The genes are TRBV12-3 or TRBV12-4 and TRBJ2-7; TCRdb selects TRBD2, and the lack of DNA leaves this call unchecked. The CDR3 is 14 amino acids. The CDR3 loop reads CASSLRDSNRKQYF.